The source of this T cell receptor beta chain is a study of blood T cell repertoires in COVID-19. Study-wide context: Sources were T cells, B-cell-depleted T cells, or PBMCs; the material itself was cDNA or gDNA.

In its sample, this clone was seen once. Authors' methods: Estimated nucleated cell counts came from reference gene primer amplification. TCRdb's table, derived via immunoSEQ multiplex PCR, lists solely in-frame clones and lacks some. V and J calls and clone size follow that table, whereas D and trimming were derived from the DNA. The sample gives fewer than 300,000 clones, around 85% of which show up once; about 0.9% is in the top ten. Followed over time, Seattle patients had been enrolled while infection was active. The sequenced sample was peripheral blood. This clonotype was sampled from a human donor with COVID-19, enrolled during active disease. The donor label of this sample is uncertain.

CDR3 nucleotide sequence: TGTGCCAGCAGCCAGTCCCCCCCGACAGGGCTATACACTGAAGCTTTCTTT. This gives the protein CASSQSPPTGLYTEAFF. This sequence joins TRBV7-3 and TRBJ1-1; TRBD1 matches at 7 bases. V was clipped by 5 bases and J by 3 bases; unmatched bases: 15. This CDR3 comprises 17 residues. Germline V gene sequence: CDR1 SGHTA, CDR2 FQGTGA.